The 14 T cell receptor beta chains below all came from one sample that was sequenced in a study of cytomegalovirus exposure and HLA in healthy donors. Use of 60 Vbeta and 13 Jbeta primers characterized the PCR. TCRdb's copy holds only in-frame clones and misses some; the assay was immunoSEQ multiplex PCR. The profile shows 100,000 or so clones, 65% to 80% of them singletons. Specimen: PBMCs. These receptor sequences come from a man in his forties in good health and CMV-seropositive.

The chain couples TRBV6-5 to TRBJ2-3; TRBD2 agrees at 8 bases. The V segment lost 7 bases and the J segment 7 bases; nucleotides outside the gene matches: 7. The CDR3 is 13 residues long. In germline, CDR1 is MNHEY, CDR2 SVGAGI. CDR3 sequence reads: CASIERESNTQYF. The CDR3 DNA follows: TGTGCCAGCATTGAGCGGGAGAGTAATACGCAGTATTTT.

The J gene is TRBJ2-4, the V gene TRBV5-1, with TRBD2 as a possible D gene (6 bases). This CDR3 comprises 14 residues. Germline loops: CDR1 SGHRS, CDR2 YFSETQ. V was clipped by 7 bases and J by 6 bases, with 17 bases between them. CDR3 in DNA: TGCGCCAGCTCGTATAACGGGGGTGTAAACATTCAGTACTTC. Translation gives CASSYNGGVNIQYF.

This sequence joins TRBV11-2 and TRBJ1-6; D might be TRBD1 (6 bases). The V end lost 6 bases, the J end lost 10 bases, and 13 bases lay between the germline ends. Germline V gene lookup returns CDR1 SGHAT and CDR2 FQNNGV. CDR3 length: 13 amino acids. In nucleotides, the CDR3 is TGTGCCAGCAGTTCTTACAGGGACTCACCCCTCCACTTT. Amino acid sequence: CASSSYRDSPLHF.

Here the CDR3 reads CASIGRVEDTQYF. The CDR3 DNA follows: TGTGCCAGCATAGGCAGGGTGGAAGATACGCAGTATTTT. The rearrangement joins TRBV6-1 to TRBJ2-3, with a possible D match to TRBD1 (5 bases). The V and J ends lost 7 bases and 5 bases respectively, with 13 bases between them. Germline V lookup: CDR1 MNHNS, CDR2 SASEGT. This CDR3 comprises 13 residues.

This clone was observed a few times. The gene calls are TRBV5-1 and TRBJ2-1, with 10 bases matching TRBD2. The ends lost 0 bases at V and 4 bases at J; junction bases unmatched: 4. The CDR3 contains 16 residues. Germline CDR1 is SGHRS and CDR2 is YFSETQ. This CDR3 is CASSLVPGLAYNEQFF. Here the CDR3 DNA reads TGCGCCAGCAGCTTGGTGCCGGGACTAGCGTACAATGAGCAGTTCTTC.

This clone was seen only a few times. The CDR3, as DNA: TGTGCCAGCAGGGGAGGGAGCTCCTACGAGCAGTACTTC. This encodes CASRGGSSYEQYF. The V gene is TRBV6-5, the J gene TRBJ2-7, with 7 positions matching TRBD2. CDR3 length equals 13 residues. The germline gives CDR1 MNHEY, CDR2 SVGAGI. With 6 bases clipped from V and 0 bases from J, the junction kept 2 bases outside the gene matches.

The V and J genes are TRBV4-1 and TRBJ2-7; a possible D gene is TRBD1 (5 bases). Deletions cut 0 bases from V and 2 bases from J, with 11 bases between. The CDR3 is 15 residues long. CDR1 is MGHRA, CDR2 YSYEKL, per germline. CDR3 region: CASSQESSGTYEQYF. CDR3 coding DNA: TGCGCCAGCAGCCAAGAATCATCAGGGACCTACGAGCAGTACTTC.

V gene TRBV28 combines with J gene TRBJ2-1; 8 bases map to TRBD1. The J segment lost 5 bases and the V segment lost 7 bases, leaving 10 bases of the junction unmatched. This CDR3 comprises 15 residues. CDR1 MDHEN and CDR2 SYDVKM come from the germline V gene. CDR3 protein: CASKPGGSRNNEQFF. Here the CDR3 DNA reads TGTGCCAGCAAACCAGGGGGCAGTCGGAACAATGAGCAGTTCTTC.

CDR3 amino acids: CASSLEARGQPQHF. Here the CDR3 DNA reads TGTGCCAGCAGTCTCGAGGCGCGGGGTCAGCCCCAGCATTTT. V gene TRBV2 combines with J gene TRBJ1-5; D unresolved. The CDR3 extends over 14 amino acids. Germline CDR1 is SNHLY and CDR2 is FYNNEI. Deletions cut 5 bases from V and 6 bases from J, with 14 bases between.

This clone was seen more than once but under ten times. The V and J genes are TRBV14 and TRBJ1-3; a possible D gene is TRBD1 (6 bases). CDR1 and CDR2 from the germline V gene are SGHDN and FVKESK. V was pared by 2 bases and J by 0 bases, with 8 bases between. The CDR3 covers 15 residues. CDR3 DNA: TGTGCCAGCAGCCAAAACAGGGCCTCTGGAAACACCATATATTTT. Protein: CASSQNRASGNTIYF.

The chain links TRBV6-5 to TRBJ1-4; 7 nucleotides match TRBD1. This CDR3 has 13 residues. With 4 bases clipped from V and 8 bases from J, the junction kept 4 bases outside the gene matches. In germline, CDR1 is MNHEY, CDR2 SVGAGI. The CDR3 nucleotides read TGTGCCAGCAGTTCACAGGGGCGCGAAAAACTGTTTTTT. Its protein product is CASSSQGREKLFF.

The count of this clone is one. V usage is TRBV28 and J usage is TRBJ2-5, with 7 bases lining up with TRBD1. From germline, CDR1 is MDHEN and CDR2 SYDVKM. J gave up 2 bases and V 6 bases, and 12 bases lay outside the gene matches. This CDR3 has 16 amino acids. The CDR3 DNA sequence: TGTGCCAGCAGAATTTGGGCCGGGACAGAACAAGAGACCCAGTACTTC. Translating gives CASRIWAGTEQETQYF.

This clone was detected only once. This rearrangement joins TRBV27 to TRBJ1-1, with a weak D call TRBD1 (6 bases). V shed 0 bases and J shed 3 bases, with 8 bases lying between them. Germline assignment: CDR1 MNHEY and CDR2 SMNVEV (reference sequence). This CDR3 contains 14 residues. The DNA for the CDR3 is TGTGCCAGCAGTTTATCAGGACAGCACACTGAAGCTTTCTTT. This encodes CASSLSGQHTEAFF.

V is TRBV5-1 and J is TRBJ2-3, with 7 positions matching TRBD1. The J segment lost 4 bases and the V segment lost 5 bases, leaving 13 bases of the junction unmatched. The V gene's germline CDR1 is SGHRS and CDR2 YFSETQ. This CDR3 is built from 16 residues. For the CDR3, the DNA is TGCGCCAGCAGGAAGGAGCCGGGACAGCAGCCAGATACGCAGTATTTT. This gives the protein CASRKEPGQQPDTQYF.